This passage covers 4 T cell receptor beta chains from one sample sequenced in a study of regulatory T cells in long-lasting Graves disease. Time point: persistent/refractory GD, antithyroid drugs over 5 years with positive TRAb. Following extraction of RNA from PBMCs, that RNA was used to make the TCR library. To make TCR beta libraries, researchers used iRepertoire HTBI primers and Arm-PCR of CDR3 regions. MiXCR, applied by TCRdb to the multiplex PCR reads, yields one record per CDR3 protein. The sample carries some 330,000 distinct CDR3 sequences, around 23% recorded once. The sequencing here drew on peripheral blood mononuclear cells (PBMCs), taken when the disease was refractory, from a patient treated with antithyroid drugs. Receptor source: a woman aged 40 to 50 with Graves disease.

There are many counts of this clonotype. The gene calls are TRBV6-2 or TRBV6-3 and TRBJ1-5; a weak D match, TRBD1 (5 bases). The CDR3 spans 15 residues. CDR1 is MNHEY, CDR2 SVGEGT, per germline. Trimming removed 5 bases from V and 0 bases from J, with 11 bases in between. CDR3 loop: CASSVTVYSNQPQHF. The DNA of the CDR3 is TGTGCCAGCAGTGTGACAGTTTATAGCAATCAGCCCCAGCATTTT.

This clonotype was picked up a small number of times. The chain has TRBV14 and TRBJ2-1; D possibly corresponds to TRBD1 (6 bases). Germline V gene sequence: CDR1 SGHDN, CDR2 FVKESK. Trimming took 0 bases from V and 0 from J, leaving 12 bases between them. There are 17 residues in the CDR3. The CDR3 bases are TGTGCCAGCAGCCAAGATAGGGGGTTCCCCTCCTACAATGAGCAGTTCTTC. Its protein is CASSQDRGFPSYNEQFF.

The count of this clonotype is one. This chain's CDR3 is CASSYPPGRASNTGELFF. The CDR3 DNA is TGTGCCAGCAGTTACCCCCCGGGGAGGGCCTCGAACACCGGGGAGCTGTTTTTT. V gene TRBV6-9 combines with J gene TRBJ2-2; 7 nucleotides line up with TRBD2. Germline values: CDR1 MNHGY, CDR2 SVAAGI. This CDR3 spans 18 amino acids. V shed 3 bases and J 0 bases; nucleotides not matched to a gene: 10.

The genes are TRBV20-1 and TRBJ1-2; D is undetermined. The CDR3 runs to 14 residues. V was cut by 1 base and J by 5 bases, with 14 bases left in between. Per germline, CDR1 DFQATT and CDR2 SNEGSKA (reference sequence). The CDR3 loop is CSARALSAYYGYTF. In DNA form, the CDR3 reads TGCAGTGCTAGAGCTCTTTCGGCGTATTATGGCTACACCTTC.